The 6 T cell receptor beta chains listed next were all sequenced from one sample in a study of blood T cell repertoires in COVID-19. Assay used: immunoSEQ multiplex PCR; TCRdb lists only in-frame clones, some missing. The table shows roughly 180,000 clones, with 60% to 85% occurring only once. Sequencing was performed on peripheral blood. Receptors were obtained from a woman in her sixties or seventies with COVID-19, enrolled during active disease.

The V call is TRBV1, the J call TRBJ1-3; the table's D call TRBD1 went unverified against the DNA. TRBV1 is listed as a pseudogene. The CDR3 is 17 amino acids. The CDR3 DNA follows: TGCACCAGCAGCCAAGAACAGGGGTTATGCTCTGGAAACACCATATATTTT. This codes for CTSSQEQGLCSGNTIYF.

This chain links TRBV7-9 with TRBJ2-3; D might be TRBD2 (5 bases). The CDR3 length is 14 residues. In germline, CDR1 is SEHNR, CDR2 FQNEAQ (reference sequence). The V end lost 0 bases, the J end lost 3 bases, and 7 bases lay between the germline ends. The CDR3 DNA reads TGTGCCAGCAGCTTAGCGGGGAGAACAGATACGCAGTATTTT. Protein product: CASSLAGRTDTQYF.

The J gene is TRBJ2-1, the V gene TRBV28, with 10 bases fitting TRBD1. Germline CDR1 reads MDHEN; CDR2 reads SYDVKM. V lost 4 bases to trimming and J lost 7 bases; unmatched junction nucleotides: 22. The CDR3 length is 20 residues. The CDR3 region has the DNA TGTGCCAGCAGTTCCATACGTCCCGGGACAGGGGACGGGCTCTGGAATGAGCAGTTCTTC. Amino acids: CASSSIRPGTGDGLWNEQFF.

The chain uses TRBV5-1 and TRBJ2-1, with TRBD2 matching 13 bases. V lost 3 bases to trimming and J lost 6 bases; unmatched junction nucleotides: 0. This CDR3 has 14 residues. Germline V gene data show CDR1 as SGHRS and CDR2 as YFSETQ. CDR3 amino acids: CASSWTSGSNEQFF. The CDR3 region has the DNA TGCGCCAGCAGCTGGACTAGCGGGAGCAATGAGCAGTTCTTC.

The chain links TRBV11-2 to TRBJ2-5, with 14 bases identical to TRBD2. Germline lookup yields CDR1 SGHAT and CDR2 FQNNGV. Losses at the gene ends were 5 bases for V and 4 bases for J; bases not matched to a gene: 9. This CDR3 has 17 amino acids. CDR3 protein: CASSAGTSGRGGETQYF. CDR3 nucleotides: TGTGCCAGCAGCGCCGGGACTAGCGGGAGAGGTGGAGAGACCCAGTACTTC.

The chain recombines TRBV9 with TRBJ2-7, with 12 positions matching TRBD1. J gave up 6 bases and V 4 bases, and 11 bases lay outside the gene matches. CDR3 length equals 16 residues. Germline CDR1 is SGDLS and CDR2 is YYNGEE. CDR3 loop: CASSPRGGQGATEQYF. DNA of the CDR3: TGTGCCAGCAGCCCGAGAGGGGGACAGGGGGCGACCGAGCAGTACTTC.